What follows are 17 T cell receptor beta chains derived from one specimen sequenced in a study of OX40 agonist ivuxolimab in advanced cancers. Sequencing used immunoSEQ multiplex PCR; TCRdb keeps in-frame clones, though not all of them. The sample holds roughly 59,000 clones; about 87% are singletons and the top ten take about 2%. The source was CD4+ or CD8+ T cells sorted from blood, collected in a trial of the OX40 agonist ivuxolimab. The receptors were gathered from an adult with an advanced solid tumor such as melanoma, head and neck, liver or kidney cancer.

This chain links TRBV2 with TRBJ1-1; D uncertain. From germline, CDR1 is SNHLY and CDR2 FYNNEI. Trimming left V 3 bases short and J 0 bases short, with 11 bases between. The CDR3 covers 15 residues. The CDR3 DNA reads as TGTGCCAGCAGTGATAGGGCGGTTTTGAACACTGAAGCTTTCTTT. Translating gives CASSDRAVLNTEAFF. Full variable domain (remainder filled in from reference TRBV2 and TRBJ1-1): EPEVTQTPSHQVTQMGQEVILRCVPISNHLYFYWYRQILGQKVEFLVSFYNNEISEKSEIFDDQFSVERPDGSNFTLKIRSTKLEDSAMYFCASSDRAVLNTEAFFGQGTRLTVV.

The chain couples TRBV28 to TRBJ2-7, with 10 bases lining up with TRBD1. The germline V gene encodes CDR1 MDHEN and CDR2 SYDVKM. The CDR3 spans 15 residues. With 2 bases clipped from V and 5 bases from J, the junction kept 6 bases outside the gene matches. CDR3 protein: CASSLTGQGKHEQYF. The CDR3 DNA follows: TGTGCCAGCAGTTTAACGGGACAGGGGAAGCACGAGCAGTACTTC.

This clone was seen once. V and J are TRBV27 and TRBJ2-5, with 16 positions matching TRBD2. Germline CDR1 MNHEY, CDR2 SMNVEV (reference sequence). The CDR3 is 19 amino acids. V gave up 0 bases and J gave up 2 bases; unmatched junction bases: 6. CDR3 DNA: TGTGCCAGCAGTTTATCGATAGGGACTAGCGGGAGGGCTCAAGAGACCCAGTACTTC. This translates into CASSLSIGTSGRAQETQYF.

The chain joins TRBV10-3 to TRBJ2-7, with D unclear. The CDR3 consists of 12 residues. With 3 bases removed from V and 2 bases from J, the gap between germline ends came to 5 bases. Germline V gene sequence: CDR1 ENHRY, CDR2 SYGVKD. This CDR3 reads CAISDTAYEQYF. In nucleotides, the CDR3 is TGTGCCATCAGTGATACTGCCTACGAGCAGTACTTC.

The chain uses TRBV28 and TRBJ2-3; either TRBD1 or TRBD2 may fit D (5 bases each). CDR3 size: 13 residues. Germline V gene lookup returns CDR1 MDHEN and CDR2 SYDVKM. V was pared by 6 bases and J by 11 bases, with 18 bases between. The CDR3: CASSPARGAEQYF. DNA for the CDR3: TGTGCCAGCAGCCCCGCGAGGGGCGCAGAGCAGTATTTT. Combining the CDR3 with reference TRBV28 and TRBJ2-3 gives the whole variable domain DVKVTQSSRYLVKRTGEKVFLECVQDMDHENMFWYRQDPGLGLRLIYFSYDVKMKEKGDIPEGYSVSREKKERFSLILESASTNQTSMYLCASSPARGAEQYFGPGTRLTVL.

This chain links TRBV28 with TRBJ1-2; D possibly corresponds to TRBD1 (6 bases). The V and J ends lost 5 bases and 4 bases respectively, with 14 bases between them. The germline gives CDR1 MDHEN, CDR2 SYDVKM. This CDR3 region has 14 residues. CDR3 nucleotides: TGTGCCAGCAGTCCGAATCGGGGGGCCTATGGCTACACCTTC. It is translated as CASSPNRGAYGYTF.

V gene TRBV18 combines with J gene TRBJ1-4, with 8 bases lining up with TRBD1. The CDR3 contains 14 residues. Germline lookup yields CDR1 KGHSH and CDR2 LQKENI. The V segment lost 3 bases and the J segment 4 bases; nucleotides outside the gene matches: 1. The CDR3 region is CASSPTGVNEKLFF. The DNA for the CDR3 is TGTGCCAGCTCACCGACAGGGGTTAATGAAAAACTGTTTTTT.

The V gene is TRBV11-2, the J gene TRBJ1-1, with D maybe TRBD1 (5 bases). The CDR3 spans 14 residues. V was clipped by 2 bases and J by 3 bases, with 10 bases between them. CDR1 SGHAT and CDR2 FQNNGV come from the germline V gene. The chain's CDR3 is CASSLFSRDTEAFF. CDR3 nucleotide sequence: TGTGCCAGCAGCTTATTTTCCAGGGACACTGAAGCTTTCTTT.

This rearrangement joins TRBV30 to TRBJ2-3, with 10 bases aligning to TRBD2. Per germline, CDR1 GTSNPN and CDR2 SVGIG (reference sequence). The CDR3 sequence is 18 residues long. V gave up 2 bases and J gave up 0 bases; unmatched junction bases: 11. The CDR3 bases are TGTGCCTGGAGTACCTCGACTAGCGGGTTTACAAGCACAGATACGCAGTATTTT. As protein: CAWSTSTSGFTSTDTQYF.

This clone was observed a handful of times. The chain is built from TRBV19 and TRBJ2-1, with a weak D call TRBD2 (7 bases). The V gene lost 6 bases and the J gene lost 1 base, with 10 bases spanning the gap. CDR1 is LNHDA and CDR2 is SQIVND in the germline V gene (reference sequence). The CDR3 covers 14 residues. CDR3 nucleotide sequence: TGTGCCAGTAGCGGGGGGCTGTCCTACAATGAGCAGTTCTTC. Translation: CASSGGLSYNEQFF. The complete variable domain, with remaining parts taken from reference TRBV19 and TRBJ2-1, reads DGGITQSPKYLFRKEGQNVTLSCEQNLNHDAMYWYRQDPGQGLRLIYYSQIVNDFQKGDIAEGYSVSREKKESFPLTVTSAQKNPTAFYLCASSGGLSYNEQFFGPGTRLTVL.

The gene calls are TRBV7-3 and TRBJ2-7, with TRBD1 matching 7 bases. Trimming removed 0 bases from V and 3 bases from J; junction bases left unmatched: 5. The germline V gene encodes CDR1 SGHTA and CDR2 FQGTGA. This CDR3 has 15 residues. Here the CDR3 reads CASSLTRDSHYEQYF. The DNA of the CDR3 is TGTGCCAGCAGCTTAACTAGGGACAGTCACTACGAGCAGTACTTC. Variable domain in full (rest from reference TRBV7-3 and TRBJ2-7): GAGVSQTPSNKVTEKGKYVELRCDPISGHTALYWYRQSLGQGPEFLIYFQGTGAADDSGLPNDRFFAVRPEGSVSTLKIQRTERGDSAVYLCASSLTRDSHYEQYFGPGTRLTVT.

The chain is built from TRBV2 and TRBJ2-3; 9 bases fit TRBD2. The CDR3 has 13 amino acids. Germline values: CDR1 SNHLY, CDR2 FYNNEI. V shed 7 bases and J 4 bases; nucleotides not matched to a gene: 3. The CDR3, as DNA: TGTGCCAGCAATGGCGGGAGGGCAGATACGCAGTATTTT. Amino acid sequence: CASNGGRADTQYF.

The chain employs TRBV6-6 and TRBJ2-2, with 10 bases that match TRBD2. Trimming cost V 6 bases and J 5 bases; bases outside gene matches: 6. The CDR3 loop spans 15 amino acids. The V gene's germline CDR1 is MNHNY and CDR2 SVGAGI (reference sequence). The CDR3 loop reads CASSRGLARTGELFF. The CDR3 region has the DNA TGTGCCAGCAGCCGGGGACTAGCGAGAACCGGGGAGCTGTTTTTT.

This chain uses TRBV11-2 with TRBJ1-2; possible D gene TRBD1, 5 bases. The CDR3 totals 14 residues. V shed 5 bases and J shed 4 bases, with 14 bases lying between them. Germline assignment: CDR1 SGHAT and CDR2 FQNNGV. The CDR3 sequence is CASSPGTLAYGYTF. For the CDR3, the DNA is TGTGCCAGCAGCCCCGGGACTCTAGCCTATGGCTACACCTTC.

DNA for the CDR3: TGTGCCTGGAGTAAGGGGGTCTCTGGGCGGTACGAGCAGTACTTC. Protein: CAWSKGVSGRYEQYF. V gene TRBV30 combines with J gene TRBJ2-7; a weak D match, TRBD1 (6 bases). Per germline, CDR1 GTSNPN and CDR2 SVGIG (reference sequence). V lost 2 bases and J 4 bases, leaving 18 bases between the germline ends. The CDR3 loop spans 15 amino acids. Using reference TRBV30 and TRBJ2-7 for the parts outside the CDR3, the full variable domain is SQTIHQWPATLVQPVGSPLSLECTVEGTSNPNLYWYRQAAGRGLQLLFYSVGIGQISSEVPQNLSASRPQDRQFILSSKKLLLSDSGFYLCAWSKGVSGRYEQYFGPGTRLTVT.

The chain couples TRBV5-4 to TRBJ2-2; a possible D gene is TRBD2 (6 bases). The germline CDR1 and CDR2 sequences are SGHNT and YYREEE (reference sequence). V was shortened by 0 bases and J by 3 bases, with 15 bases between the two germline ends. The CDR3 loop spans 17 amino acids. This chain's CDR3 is CASSLGVGGQDTGELFF. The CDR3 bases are TGTGCCAGCAGCTTGGGGGTGGGAGGACAAGACACCGGGGAGCTGTTTTTT. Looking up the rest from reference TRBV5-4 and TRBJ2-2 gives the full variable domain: ETGVTQSPTHLIKTRGQQVTLRCSSQSGHNTVSWYQQALGQGPQFIFQYYREEENGRGNFPPRFSGLQFPNYSSELNVNALELDDSALYLCASSLGVGGQDTGELFFGEGSRLTVL.

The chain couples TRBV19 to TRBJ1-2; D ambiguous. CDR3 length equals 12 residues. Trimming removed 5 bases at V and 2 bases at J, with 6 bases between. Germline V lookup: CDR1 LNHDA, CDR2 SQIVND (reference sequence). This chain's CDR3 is CASSWGNYGYTF. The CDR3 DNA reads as TGTGCCAGTAGTTGGGGAAACTATGGCTACACCTTC. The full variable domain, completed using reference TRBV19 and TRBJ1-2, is DGGITQSPKYLFRKEGQNVTLSCEQNLNHDAMYWYRQDPGQGLRLIYYSQIVNDFQKGDIAEGYSVSREKKESFPLTVTSAQKNPTAFYLCASSWGNYGYTFGSGTRLTVV.